The 8 T cell receptor beta chains below come from one sample, sequenced in a study of blood T cell repertoires in COVID-19. Method: immunoSEQ multiplex PCR; TCRdb's copy keeps in-frame clones and lacks some. Of around 68,000 clones in the sample, roughly 87% were seen once. Sequences were obtained from peripheral blood. All receptors derive from a woman between 45 and 60 years old with acute or convalescent COVID-19.

As regards this clone: Other DNA sequences in this sample translate to the same CDR3. V gene TRBV10-3 combines with J gene TRBJ1-1; no definite D call. CDR1 and CDR2 (germline): ENHRY, SYGVKD. The ends were cut back, 0 bases at V and 11 bases at J, with 16 bases in the middle. The CDR3 totals 14 residues. The CDR3 reads CAISESTGKRRAFF. In DNA form, the CDR3 reads TGTGCCATCAGTGAGTCGACGGGGAAAAGACGGGCTTTCTTT.

The chain joins TRBV29-1 to TRBJ1-1, with D possibly TRBD1 on 6 matching bases. V was cut by 7 bases and J by 0 bases, with 12 bases left in between. The CDR3 runs to 13 residues. CDR1 and CDR2 (germline): SQVTM, ANQGSEA. The CDR3 DNA reads TGCAGCGGCAGGGGCAACATGAACACTGAAGCTTTCTTT. It codes for CSGRGNMNTEAFF.

This sequence joins TRBV19 and TRBJ2-4; a weak D match, TRBD1 (6 bases). Germline V gives CDR1 LNHDA, CDR2 SQIVND (reference sequence). This CDR3 spans 14 amino acids. V lost 7 bases, J lost 4 bases, and 14 bases lay in between. CDR3 loop: CASTSRDTKNIQYF. In DNA form, the CDR3 reads TGTGCCAGTACCTCTCGGGACACAAAAAACATTCAGTACTTC.

The rearrangement links TRBV7-9 to TRBJ2-2; TRBD1 aligns across 9 bases. V lost 4 bases to trimming and J lost 9 bases; unmatched junction nucleotides: 9. The CDR3 consists of 15 residues. CDR1 is SEHNR and CDR2 is FQNEAQ in the germline V gene (reference sequence). The CDR3 region is CASSSGQGSSWELFF. In nucleotides, the CDR3 is TGTGCCAGCAGCTCTGGACAGGGGTCGTCCTGGGAGCTGTTTTTT.

V usage is TRBV7-2 and J usage is TRBJ1-2; D unresolved. Trimming stripped 3 bases from V and 4 bases from J, with 15 bases between. The CDR3 contains 15 residues. Germline CDR1 is SGHTA and CDR2 is FQGNSA. In DNA form, the CDR3 reads TGTGCCAGCAGCTTTTCCCTAACCATTTCCTATGGCTACACCTTC. The encoded protein is CASSFSLTISYGYTF.

The chain employs TRBV25-1 and TRBJ1-2, with D possibly TRBD1 on 5 matching bases. In germline, CDR1 is MGHDK, CDR2 SYGVNS. V lost 4 bases, J lost 4 bases, and 16 bases lay in between. The length of the CDR3 is 15 residues. Here the CDR3 DNA reads TGTGCCAGCAGTGGTATTCAGGGTCTTGTCTATGGCTACACCTTC. It encodes CASSGIQGLVYGYTF.

This chain links TRBV11-3 with TRBJ2-1; D is perhaps TRBD2 (7 bases). Trimming stripped 5 bases from V and 2 bases from J, with 16 bases between. This CDR3 spans 16 amino acids. Germline V gives CDR1 SGHNT, CDR2 YENEEA. The DNA of the CDR3 is TGTGCCAGCAGCAAGGAACGGGGGGCCCCCTACAATGAGCAGTTCTTC. Protein: CASSKERGAPYNEQFF.

In nucleotides, the CDR3 is TGTGCCAGCAGCTTGGGACTAGCGGGAGGTCTTGAGCAGTTCTTC. Translation gives CASSLGLAGGLEQFF. The genes are TRBV9 and TRBJ2-1, with TRBD2 matching over 15 bases. Germline V gives CDR1 SGDLS, CDR2 YYNGEE. V was pared by 4 bases and J by 9 bases, with 5 bases of the junction left unmatched. The CDR3 length is 15 residues.